The rows below give T cell receptor beta chains drawn from one sample of a study of blood T cells in healthy people across ages. One entry per CDR3 protein results from TCRdb running MiXCR on the 5' RACE reads. The sample includes roughly 1,300,000 distinct CDR3 sequences, around 59% of them seen just once. The specimen sequenced was blood. The receptors stem from a man aged 18 to 35 in good health. Each CDR3 is given with its conserved first and last residue. A D gene is named only where the DNA matches it firmly. Rows give clone size only sometimes, using once, few, many, or a class for an expanded clone.

>TRBV4-3|NA|NA|TRBJ2-7
TGCGCCAGCAGCCAAGCGTTTAGGGGGGGCTCCTACGAGCAGTACTTC
CASSQAFRGGSYEQYF
>TRBV6-1|TRBD2|few|TRBJ2-3
TGTGCCAGCAGTGGGGGACTAGCGGGAGGGCCCACAGATACGCAGTATTTT
CASSGGLAGGPTDTQYF
>TRBV14|NA|few|TRBJ2-3
TGTGCCAGCGCTCCCCTCAGCACAGATACGCAGTATTTT
CASAPLSTDTQYF
>TRBV4-1|TRBD1|NA|TRBJ2-4
TGCGCCAGCAGCCAAGACGGACAGGCTCTAGCCAAAAACATTCAGTACTTC
CASSQDGQALAKNIQYF
>TRBV7-8|NA|NA|TRBJ1-6
TGTGCCAGCAGCCGAGAAGAACAGAGCTCCTATAATTCACCCCTCCACTTT
CASSREEQSSYNSPLHF
>TRBV4-2|TRBD1|NA|TRBJ1-2
TGTGCCAGCAGCCATGGGACAGACATTGGCTACACCTTC
CASSHGTDIGYTF
>TRBV29-1|NA|few|TRBJ2-3
TGCAGCGTCTCCAACACAGATACGCAGTATTTT
CSVSNTDTQYF
>TRBV7-2|NA|NA|TRBJ2-7
TGTGCCAGCAGCTTAAGAATAGCGGAGACCTACGAGCAGTACTTC
CASSLRIAETYEQYF
>TRBV11-2|TRBD1|NA|TRBJ2-1
TGTGCCAGCAGCCAGGGACAGGGGCGGGTGGATGAGCAGTTCTTC
CASSQGQGRVDEQFF
>TRBV4-1|TRBD2|NA|TRBJ2-7
TGCGCCAGCAGCCGAGGAGCGGGGGGCCATAACTACGAGCAGTACTTC
CASSRGAGGHNYEQYF
>TRBV6-6|NA|NA|TRBJ1-2
TGTGCCAGCAGTGGTGTAAGGGTGGGTGGGGACTATGGCTACACCTTC
CASSGVRVGGDYGYTF
>TRBV29-1|NA|NA|TRBJ2-5
TGCAGCGATTTTGAGGAGACCCAGTACTTC
CSDFEETQYF
>TRBV6-2/TRBV6-3|NA|NA|TRBJ2-7
TGTGCCAGCAGTTACCCATCTACGACACGACCCTACGAGCAGTACTTC
CASSYPSTTRPYEQYF
>TRBV4-1|NA|NA|TRBJ1-5
TGCGCCAGCAGCCACGTCGGGACGGAGAATCAGCCCCAGCATTTT
CASSHVGTENQPQHF
>TRBV20-1|TRBD2|NA|TRBJ2-7
TGCAGTGCTAGAGGGCGGCTAGCGGGCTCCTACAATGAGCAGTACTTC
CSARGRLAGSYNEQYF
>TRBV6-6|NA|NA|TRBJ2-3
TGTGCCAGCAAAAATCAACTGACGTATGGCACAGATACGCAGTATTTT
CASKNQLTYGTDTQYF
>TRBV27|NA|once|TRBJ1-5
TGTGCCAGCAGCGCCCTAACCACAAATCAGCCCCAGCATTTT
CASSALTTNQPQHF
>TRBV11-2|TRBD2|NA|TRBJ2-7
TGTGCCAGCAGCTCCCGCTTAGCGGGAGCATCCTACGAGCAGTACTTC
CASSSRLAGASYEQYF
>TRBV7-9|NA|few|TRBJ1-2
TGTGCCAGCAGCGTTCGTGGAATCTACACCTTC
CASSVRGIYTF
>TRBV20-1|NA|NA|TRBJ2-5
TGCAGTGCTAGCTTTCGTGGGGATGAGCAGTACTTC
CSASFRGDEQYF
>TRBV7-2|NA|few|TRBJ2-1
TGTGCCAGCAGCTCCTATGACATGGGATACAATGAGCAGTTCTTC
CASSSYDMGYNEQFF
>TRBV29-1|NA|NA|TRBJ1-3
TGCAGCGTTGAAGGGGGGGGCTCTGGAAACACCATATATTTT
CSVEGGGSGNTIYF
>TRBV4-1|TRBD2|NA|TRBJ2-5
TGCGCCAGCAGCCAATCGGGGAGGGGACTAGAGCGAGAGACCCAGTACTTC
CASSQSGRGLERETQYF
>TRBV14|NA|once|TRBJ2-2
TGTGCCAGCAGCCAGGGGCCGGGGGACCTCACCGGGGAGCTGTTTTTT
CASSQGPGDLTGELFF